These 32 T cell receptor beta chains came from one sample sequenced in a study of blood T cells in healthy people across ages. The authors ran a second PCR of roughly 6 to 11 cycles using a sample-barcoded 5' primer and a J-beta primer mix. TCRdb re-called the 5' RACE reads with MiXCR, one entry per CDR3 protein. The data contain roughly 1,500,000 distinct CDR3 sequences, roughly 40% of them singletons. Material for sequencing was blood. The receptors originated from a woman in her late teens or twenties in good health.

The rearrangement joins TRBV20-1 to TRBJ2-3; TRBD2 is a possible D gene (5 bases). Germline V CDR1 and CDR2: DFQATT, SNEGSKA (reference sequence). The CDR3 is 14 residues long. Between the trimmed V and J ends, which lost 5 bases and 3 bases, there was a span of 15 bases. Here the CDR3 DNA reads TGCAGTGCTTTAACCGGGGTCGAGACAGATACGCAGTATTTT. The encoded protein is CSALTGVETDTQYF.

In its sample, this clonotype was seen once. The CDR3 sequence: CASSDGTGLYNSPLHF. The CDR3 nucleotides are TGTGCCAGCAGCGACGGGACAGGACTTTATAATTCACCCCTCCACTTT. The V and J genes are TRBV28 and TRBJ1-6; 8 nucleotides agree with TRBD1. Trimming took 6 bases from V and 4 from J; bases not matched to a gene: 8. In germline, CDR1 is MDHEN, CDR2 SYDVKM. There are 16 residues in the CDR3.

V is TRBV7-2 and J is TRBJ1-4; 7 bases are a match to TRBD1. The CDR3 sequence is 16 residues long. Germline CDR1 is SGHTA and CDR2 is FQGNSA. The V and J ends lost 3 bases and 5 bases, in that order; junction bases with no gene match: 9. This chain's CDR3 is CASSFNDRAPNEKLFF. The DNA for the CDR3 is TGTGCCAGCAGCTTTAATGACAGGGCCCCAAATGAAAAACTGTTTTTT.

The V gene is TRBV20-1, the J gene TRBJ2-1; D not resolved. In germline, CDR1 is DFQATT, CDR2 SNEGSKA (reference sequence). The CDR3 extends over 13 amino acids. The CDR3 loop is CSPQRGYPNEQFF. CDR3 coding DNA: TGCAGCCCTCAGAGAGGCTACCCGAACGAGCAGTTCTTC.

The chain combines TRBV7-2 with TRBJ2-2, with 7 bases aligning to TRBD1. Trimming cost V 5 bases and J 4 bases; bases outside gene matches: 10. Germline CDR1 and CDR2: SGHTA and FQGNSA. This CDR3 comprises 16 residues. CDR3 residues: CASSKGGGRITGELFF. For the CDR3, the DNA is TGTGCCAGCAGCAAAGGGGGCGGAAGGATCACCGGGGAGCTGTTTTTT.

The chain couples TRBV4-1 to TRBJ1-2, with D tentatively TRBD1 (6 bases). Trimming pared 4 bases from V and 7 bases from J, leaving 25 bases between. The germline gives CDR1 MGHRA, CDR2 YSYEKL. The CDR3 spans 17 residues. In nucleotides, the CDR3 is TGCGCCAGCAGCCCAGCCTATCTACCTCAGGACAGCGGTGGCTACACCTTC. It specifies CASSPAYLPQDSGGYTF.

In this sample, this clonotype turned up a few times. V gene TRBV20-1 combines with J gene TRBJ2-5, with D possibly called TRBD1 or TRBD2 (6 bases each). Looked up from germline, CDR1 is DFQATT and CDR2 is SNEGSKA (reference sequence). This CDR3 comprises 13 residues. CDR3 DNA sequence: TGCAGCGTCGGAGGGGGGCTCCAAGAGACCCAGTACTTC. Translating gives CSVGGGLQETQYF.

This clonotype was counted only a few times. J is TRBJ1-2 and V is TRBV4-1; perhaps TRBD1 as D (5 bases). V lost 0 bases and J lost 4, with 18 bases in between. The CDR3 totals 17 residues. Germline CDR1 reads MGHRA; CDR2 reads YSYEKL. The CDR3 is CASSQDPATTGGYGYTF. The DNA for the CDR3 is TGCGCCAGCAGCCAAGATCCGGCAACTACCGGGGGCTATGGCTACACCTTC.

This chain uses TRBV9 with TRBJ2-3; 9 bases match TRBD1. The V gene's germline CDR1 is SGDLS and CDR2 YYNGEE. CDR3 length equals 20 residues. J was trimmed by 5 bases and V by 0 bases; bases with no gene match: 19. CDR3 DNA: TGTGCCAGCAGCGTAGATTCAAGGAGTGGACAGGGGCTCCGGGTAGATACGCAGTATTTT. It codes for CASSVDSRSGQGLRVDTQYF. The full variable domain, in which reference TRBV9 and TRBJ2-3 provide the parts outside the CDR3, is DSGVTQTPKHLITATGQRVTLRCSPRSGDLSVYWYQQSLDQGLQFLIQYYNGEERAKGNILERFSAQQFPDLHSELNLSSLELGDSALYFCASSVDSRSGQGLRVDTQYFGPGTRLTVL.

This clonotype has a handful of counts. This chain uses TRBV27 with TRBJ2-3; no clear D. The germline V gene has CDR1 MNHEY and CDR2 SMNVEV (reference sequence). V was trimmed by 6 bases and J by 6 bases, leaving 13 bases between them. This CDR3 has 13 amino acids. The CDR3 here is CASRESPGDTQYF. The CDR3 coding sequence is TGTGCCAGCAGAGAAAGCCCCGGGGATACGCAGTATTTT.

This chain connects TRBV5-1 to TRBJ2-5; D might be TRBD1 or TRBD2, each matching 5 bases. Trimming took off 4 bases at V and 5 bases at J, with 18 bases between the two ends. CDR1 and CDR2 (germline): SGHRS, YFSETQ. The CDR3 length is 15 residues. In nucleotides, the CDR3 is TGCGCCAGCAGCCTTGGCAGTCAAGAGGGGGAGACCCAGTACTTC. It codes for CASSLGSQEGETQYF.

The CDR3 here is CASTVGGGSAYNEQFF. CDR3 bases: TGTGCCAGCACCGTAGGGGGGGGCTCGGCATACAATGAGCAGTTCTTC. The chain links TRBV6-2 or TRBV6-3 to TRBJ2-1, with a weak D call TRBD2 (7 bases). Germline-derived CDR1 and CDR2 are MNHEY and SVGEGT. V lost 7 bases and J 4 bases, leaving 20 bases between the germline ends. The CDR3 is 16 amino acids.

This clonotype has ten or more counts. The rearrangement joins TRBV4-1 to TRBJ2-3; D possibly corresponds to TRBD2 (7 bases). Germline lookup yields CDR1 MGHRA and CDR2 YSYEKL. Trimming left V 5 bases short and J 0 bases short, with 24 bases between. This CDR3 comprises 19 residues. The CDR3 bases are TGCGCCAGCAGCTCCAAAGGGCGGGGGCCTCAGACTAGCACAGATACGCAGTATTTT. It yields the protein CASSSKGRGPQTSTDTQYF.

This chain links TRBV4-1 with TRBJ1-2, with 7 bases identical to TRBD1. J was trimmed by 1 base and V by 4 bases; bases with no gene match: 9. CDR1 is MGHRA, CDR2 YSYEKL, per germline. The CDR3 runs 16 residues. CDR3 loop: CASSLRSRDSNYGYTF. CDR3 DNA: TGCGCCAGCAGCCTTCGTTCCCGGGACAGTAACTATGGCTACACCTTC.

This clonotype was recorded a few times. This chain connects TRBV20-1 to TRBJ1-3; no definite D call. The CDR3 totals 15 residues. Germline V lookup: CDR1 DFQATT, CDR2 SNEGSKA (reference sequence). The DNA of the CDR3 is TGCAGGGCGATGGAGCTAATCGGAGGGCTAAACACCATATATTTT. This encodes CRAMELIGGLNTIYF.

This rearrangement joins TRBV29-1 to TRBJ1-2; D may be TRBD1 (6 bases). The germline V gene has CDR1 SQVTM and CDR2 ANQGSEA. CDR3 length: 15 amino acids. Trimming took off 4 bases at V and 7 bases at J, with 22 bases between the two ends. CDR3 nucleotides: TGCAGCGTTGTAGACCGGGACATGGTTAGGGGTGGCTACACCTTC. Its translation is CSVVDRDMVRGGYTF.

J is TRBJ2-7 and V is TRBV12-3 or TRBV12-4; 8 bases map to TRBD1. With V trimmed by 7 bases and J by 1 base, 12 bases remained unmatched. There are 16 residues in the CDR3. The CDR3 DNA follows: TGTGCCAGCACTGATACTCGGACAGGGTCATCCTACGAGCAGTACTTC. This encodes CASTDTRTGSSYEQYF.

This clonotype showed up just a few times. The genes are TRBV3-1 and TRBJ2-5; unclear D gene. Germline V gives CDR1 LGHDT, CDR2 YNNKEL (reference sequence). The V and J ends lost 2 bases and 11 bases respectively, with 24 bases between them. The CDR3 has 16 residues. The CDR3 DNA reads as TGTGCCAGCAGCCAAAGGGTTGTAGCAGGCACCTCGGAGCAGTACTTC. Translating gives CASSQRVVAGTSEQYF.

This clonotype was detected only a few times. The chain is built from TRBV20-1 and TRBJ2-5; unclear D gene. Trimming stripped 7 bases from V and 3 bases from J, with 18 bases between. This CDR3 comprises 14 residues. Germline V gene data show CDR1 as DFQATT and CDR2 as SNEGSKA (reference sequence). The CDR3 loop reads CSVADAVPKETQYF. The CDR3 DNA reads as TGCAGTGTTGCGGATGCCGTACCCAAAGAGACCCAGTACTTC.

The rearrangement links TRBV9 to TRBJ2-7; 8 bases align to TRBD2. The better agreement between TRBJ2-5 and the DNA end casts doubt on the J call. The germline CDR1 and CDR2 sequences are SGDLS and YYNGEE. The CDR3 runs to 16 residues. The CDR3 DNA follows: TGTGCCAGCAGCGTAGAACCCGGGGGGGTCAGAGAGACCCAGTACTTC. Amino acids: CASSVEPGGVRETQYF.

The chain joins TRBV9 to TRBJ2-3; D is perhaps TRBD1 or TRBD2 (6 bases each). This CDR3 has 19 amino acids. Looked up from germline, CDR1 is SGDLS and CDR2 is YYNGEE. Trimming pared 3 bases from V and 3 bases from J, leaving 26 bases between. The CDR3 is CASSGTQGLTGEWTDTQYF. In DNA, the CDR3 is TGTGCCAGCAGCGGAACTCAGGGGCTAACGGGAGAATGGACAGATACGCAGTATTTT.

This chain connects TRBV10-3 to TRBJ2-1; 9 nucleotides agree with TRBD1. This CDR3 is 14 amino acids long. V shed 3 bases and J 4 bases; nucleotides not matched to a gene: 1. CDR1 is ENHRY, CDR2 SYGVKD, per germline. This CDR3 is CAISEQGAYNEQFF. CDR3 bases: TGTGCCATCAGTGAACAGGGGGCTTACAATGAGCAGTTCTTC.

The chain combines TRBV11-2 with TRBJ2-7; TRBD1 is a possible D gene (5 bases). Germline assignment: CDR1 SGHAT and CDR2 FQNNGV. The CDR3 has 14 amino acids. Trimming took off 5 bases at V and 3 bases at J, with 14 bases between the two ends. CDR3 nucleotides: TGTGCCAGCAGCGTAGGGGTGCTTGGCTACGAGCAGTACTTC. It is translated as CASSVGVLGYEQYF. The full variable domain, its missing parts supplied by reference TRBV11-2 and TRBJ2-7, is EAGVAQSPRYKIIEKRQSVAFWCNPISGHATLYWYQQILGQGPKLLIQFQNNGVVDDSQLPKDRFSAERLKGVDSTLKIQPAKLEDSAVYLCASSVGVLGYEQYFGPGTRLTVT.

The CDR3 sequence is CATSTSGGAETQYF. In DNA form, the CDR3 reads TGTGCCACTTCGACTAGCGGGGGGGCTGAGACCCAGTACTTC. J is TRBJ2-5 and V is TRBV2, with 14 bases aligning to TRBD2. Germline trimming cut 10 bases from V and 5 bases from J; bases unmatched to any gene: 6. The V gene's germline CDR1 is SNHLY and CDR2 FYNNEI. The CDR3 runs to 14 residues.

This clonotype turned up a few times. The rearrangement uses TRBV11-3 and TRBJ2-1, with 11 positions matching TRBD2. J was trimmed by 7 bases and V by 5 bases; bases with no gene match: 13. Germline V gene lookup returns CDR1 SGHNT and CDR2 YENEEA. The CDR3 runs to 17 residues. The CDR3 nucleotides read TGTGCCAGCAGCCCCGGGGGAGGGACTAGCGGAAATAATGAGCAGTTCTTC. Protein: CASSPGGGTSGNNEQFF.

The chain couples TRBV6-2 or TRBV6-3 to TRBJ1-5; no clear D gene. CDR3 size: 15 residues. In germline, CDR1 is MNHEY, CDR2 SVGEGT. The V end was cut by 0 bases, the J end by 4 bases, with 10 bases between. CDR3 residues: CASSYSAVENQPQHF. DNA of the CDR3: TGTGCCAGCAGTTACTCGGCCGTTGAAAATCAGCCCCAGCATTTT.

This clonotype was detected a few times. The chain carries TRBV28 and TRBJ2-5; 8 bases are shared with TRBD1. CDR1 is MDHEN and CDR2 is SYDVKM in the germline V gene. Trimming at V came to 5 bases and at J to 5 bases, leaving 4 bases not matched to a gene. The CDR3 contains 13 residues. The CDR3 DNA reads as TGTGCCAGCAGTCAGACAGGGGTCGAGACCCAGTACTTC. Its protein is CASSQTGVETQYF.

The chain has TRBV7-2 and TRBJ2-7; the D gene is possibly TRBD2 (6 bases). This CDR3 is built from 15 residues. V was pared by 3 bases and J by 7 bases, with 19 bases between. Germline V gene data show CDR1 as SGHTA and CDR2 as FQGNSA. CDR3 nucleotides: TGTGCCAGCAGCTTGGGCGGCGGGAACTCACGGGAGCAGTACTTC. Its translation is CASSLGGGNSREQYF.

The J gene is TRBJ2-1, the V gene TRBV20-1, with TRBD2 matching over 7 bases. The J call is in doubt because the DNA end fits TRBJ2-7 better. CDR3 size: 16 residues. CDR1 and CDR2 from the germline V gene are DFQATT and SNEGSKA (reference sequence). CDR3 loop: CSAREASGLSYNEQYF. As DNA, the CDR3 is TGCAGTGCTAGAGAGGCTAGCGGTCTATCCTACAATGAGCAGTACTTC.

The table lists this clonotype with a few counts. This sequence joins TRBV6-1 and TRBJ2-4; 9 bases line up with TRBD2. The DNA matches TRBJ2-7 better at its end, which makes the J call doubtful. The CDR3 consists of 15 residues. Germline loops: CDR1 MNHNS, CDR2 SASEGT. The CDR3 is CASSERGRANDEQYF. CDR3 in DNA: TGTGCCAGCAGTGAACGCGGGAGGGCCAACGACGAGCAGTACTTC.

The genes are TRBV7-2 and TRBJ2-7, with 11 bases identical to TRBD2. V shed 0 bases, J shed 1 base, and the junction held 8 bases outside the gene matches. Germline V gene sequence: CDR1 SGHTA, CDR2 FQGNSA. CDR3 size: 18 residues. CDR3 sequence (DNA): TGTGCCAGCAGCTTAGCGTTTCGGGGGACTAGCGGATCCTACGAGCAGTACTTC. As protein: CASSLAFRGTSGSYEQYF.

V gene TRBV7-9 combines with J gene TRBJ1-4; D not resolved. Germline CDR1 and CDR2: SEHNR and FQNEAQ (reference sequence). The ends were cut back, 1 base at V and 10 bases at J, with 4 bases in the middle. The length of the CDR3 is 11 residues. The CDR3 loop is CASSLERKLFF. The CDR3 DNA reads as TGTGCCAGCAGCTTAGAGCGAAAACTGTTTTTT.